Shown below are 19 T cell receptor beta chains from a single sample sequenced in a study of blood T cell repertoires in COVID-19. TCRdb keeps only in-frame clones here, not all; method: immunoSEQ multiplex PCR. Of over 250,000 clones listed, more than 90% were seen once; the top ten hold 2% to 3%. Sequences were obtained from PBMCs or T cells enriched from blood (not recorded which). The receptors come from a man aged 55-75 years who had recovered from COVID-19.

This clone was detected once. The V call is TRBV7-3, the J call TRBJ2-2, with D perhaps TRBD2 (6 bases). The CDR3 is 18 amino acids. The V end lost 5 bases, the J end lost 6 bases, and 25 bases lay between the germline ends. Germline V gives CDR1 SGHTA, CDR2 FQGTGA. The CDR3 loop is CASSIRGWWEEFPGELFF. The DNA of the CDR3 is TGTGCCAGCAGCATCCGGGGTTGGTGGGAGGAATTTCCCGGGGAGCTGTTTTTT.

This clone was seen only once. V usage is TRBV2 and J usage is TRBJ2-7; TRBD1 matches 8 bases. Germline assignment: CDR1 SNHLY and CDR2 FYNNEI. J gave up 2 bases and V 2 bases, and 5 bases lay outside the gene matches. The CDR3 sequence is 15 residues long. The CDR3 DNA follows: TGTGCCAGCAGTGAAATAGACAGGGGAACCTACGAGCAGTACTTC. Protein sequence: CASSEIDRGTYEQYF.

The count of this clone is one. The chain recombines TRBV5-4 with TRBJ2-1; 11 bases map to TRBD2. CDR1 SGHNT and CDR2 YYREEE come from the germline V gene (reference sequence). The V gene end was trimmed by 4 bases and the J gene end by 9 bases; junction bases not matched to a gene: 12. The CDR3 extends over 16 amino acids. CDR3 amino acids: CASSPSGLAGGGEQFF. In nucleotides, the CDR3 is TGTGCCAGCAGCCCCTCGGGGCTAGCGGGGGGCGGTGAGCAGTTCTTC.

The chain joins TRBV2 to TRBJ2-5; TRBD1 is a possible D gene (6 bases). Germline CDR1 is SNHLY and CDR2 is FYNNEI. The CDR3 contains 16 residues. Trimming took 5 bases from V and 5 from J, leaving 21 bases between them. CDR3 coding DNA: TGTGCCAGCAGTAAAACTTTCACAGGGTTGGCCGAGACCCAGTACTTC. Protein sequence: CASSKTFTGLAETQYF.

The chain links TRBV9 to TRBJ1-1; no clear D. V was clipped by 0 bases and J by 4 bases, with 10 bases between them. Per germline, CDR1 SGDLS and CDR2 YYNGEE. The length of the CDR3 is 14 residues. This CDR3 is CASSVEVTGTEAFF. The CDR3 region has the DNA TGTGCCAGCAGCGTAGAGGTCACGGGCACTGAAGCTTTCTTT.

Only a few counts were recorded for this clone. The chain is built from TRBV6-4 and TRBJ1-6; D is uncertain. The germline gives CDR1 MRHNA, CDR2 SNTAGT. V dropped 1 base and J dropped 3 bases, with 4 bases sitting between them. This CDR3 comprises 14 residues. The CDR3, as DNA: TGTGCCAGCAGTGACTTTCACTATAATTCACCCCTCCACTTT. Its protein product is CASSDFHYNSPLHF.

The rearrangement uses TRBV10-2 and TRBJ2-7; D not resolved. The germline gives CDR1 WSHSY, CDR2 SAAADI. Trimming pared 8 bases from V and 2 bases from J, leaving 19 bases between. The CDR3 totals 15 residues. CDR3 sequence reads: CASRPKLQEAYEQYF. CDR3 sequence (DNA): TGCGCCAGCCGGCCTAAGCTACAAGAGGCCTACGAGCAGTACTTC.

This chain uses TRBV3-1 (or the pseudogene TRBV3-2) with TRBJ1-2; D perhaps matches TRBD1 (6 bases). CDR3 size: 13 residues. CDR1 is LGHDT and CDR2 is YNNKEL in the germline V gene (reference sequence). V gave up 8 bases and J gave up 4 bases, with 14 bases separating them. The CDR3 bases are TGTGCCAGCGGTGTACAGGGATCCTATGGCTACACCTTC. As protein: CASGVQGSYGYTF.

This chain uses TRBV4-3 with TRBJ1-2, with TRBD1 identical over 9 bases. CDR1 and CDR2 (germline): LGHNA, YSLEER. The CDR3 is made up of 16 amino acids. Losses at the gene ends were 0 bases for V and 4 bases for J; bases not matched to a gene: 6. CDR3 DNA: TGCGCCAGCAGCCAAGAGGGGGGGGACAGGGCCTATGGCTACACCTTC. This translates into CASSQEGGDRAYGYTF.

The rearrangement links TRBV11-2 to TRBJ1-2, with 7 nucleotides matching TRBD1. This CDR3 comprises 15 residues. Per germline, CDR1 SGHAT and CDR2 FQNNGV. After removal of 2 bases from V and 8 bases from J, the junction contained 11 bases not matched to a gene. The CDR3 DNA reads TGTGCCAGCAGCTTACCGATCACAGGGGCAGGGGGCTACACCTTC. It encodes CASSLPITGAGGYTF.

The V call is TRBV4-1, the J call TRBJ2-2; 8 bases are a match to TRBD1. The germline V gene encodes CDR1 MGHRA and CDR2 YSYEKL. The CDR3 is made up of 17 amino acids. Unmatched junction bases numbered 10, after V lost 6 bases and J lost 1 base. This CDR3 reads CASSQKTGVLNTGELFF. The CDR3 DNA reads TGCGCCAGCAGTCAAAAGACAGGGGTTTTGAACACCGGGGAGCTGTTTTTT.

This chain uses TRBV5-6 with TRBJ1-6, with a possible D match to TRBD1 (6 bases). V was pared by 0 bases and J by 5 bases, with 12 bases between. The V gene's germline CDR1 is SGHDT and CDR2 YYEEEE. The CDR3 is 16 residues long. The CDR3 sequence is CASSLAAGVNNSPLHF. Here the CDR3 DNA reads TGTGCCAGCAGCTTGGCGGCAGGGGTGAATAATTCACCCCTCCACTTT.

V and J are TRBV12-3 or TRBV12-4 and TRBJ1-1; a weak D match, TRBD1 (6 bases). V gave up 6 bases and J gave up 5 bases, with 13 bases separating them. The CDR3 sequence is 13 residues long. The CDR3 DNA is TGTGCCAGCAGCAGACAGGAAAAGACTGAAGCTTTCTTT. Encoded protein: CASSRQEKTEAFF.

This chain joins TRBV4-2 and TRBJ2-1, with no clear D. This CDR3 comprises 15 residues. Trimming stripped 0 bases from V and 0 bases from J, with 6 bases between. Germline lookup yields CDR1 LGHNA and CDR2 YNFKEQ. CDR3 region: CASSQDGFSYNEQFF. DNA of the CDR3: TGTGCCAGCAGCCAAGATGGCTTCTCCTACAATGAGCAGTTCTTC.

The chain joins TRBV4-1 to TRBJ2-7, with D unresolved. Trimming shortened V by 4 bases and J by 0 bases, and 13 bases separated the two germline ends. From germline, CDR1 is MGHRA and CDR2 YSYEKL. The CDR3 spans 15 residues. The chain's CDR3 is CASSPKLQNSYEQYF. CDR3 in DNA: TGCGCCAGCAGCCCTAAATTACAGAACTCCTACGAGCAGTACTTC.

This rearrangement joins TRBV27 to TRBJ2-2; possible D gene TRBD2, 6 bases. The CDR3 totals 13 residues. V was pared by 6 bases and J by 4 bases, with 9 bases between. The germline gives CDR1 MNHEY, CDR2 SMNVEV (reference sequence). CDR3 nucleotides: TGTGCCAGCAGCCTAGCGTTCACCGGGGAGCTGTTTTTT. Translation: CASSLAFTGELFF.

The rearrangement joins TRBV30 to TRBJ1-6, with a weak D call TRBD1 (5 bases). The CDR3 contains 15 residues. Trimming removed 1 base at V and 5 bases at J, with 12 bases between. Germline loops: CDR1 GTSNPN, CDR2 SVGIG (reference sequence). CDR3 loop: CAWSAGGRNNSPLHF. The CDR3 DNA reads as TGTGCCTGGAGTGCGGGGGGACGGAATAATTCACCCCTCCACTTT. The full variable domain, rest sourced from reference TRBV30 and TRBJ1-6, is SQTIHQWPATLVQPVGSPLSLECTVEGTSNPNLYWYRQAAGRGLQLLFYSVGIGQISSEVPQNLSASRPQDRQFILSSKKLLLSDSGFYLCAWSAGGRNNSPLHFGNGTRLTVT.

The chain combines TRBV11-3 with TRBJ1-3; 9 bases fit TRBD1. The V gene's germline CDR1 is SGHNT and CDR2 YENEEA. Unmatched junction bases numbered 5, after V lost 3 bases and J lost 2 bases. CDR3 length: 16 residues. The CDR3 bases are TGTGCCAGCAGCTTGCGGGGACAGGGTCCTGGAAACACCATATATTTT. It yields the protein CASSLRGQGPGNTIYF.

This clone was seen more than once but under ten times. The J gene is TRBJ1-1, the V gene TRBV11-3; D remains unclear. Germline V lookup: CDR1 SGHNT, CDR2 YENEEA. The CDR3 has 16 amino acids. V gave up 5 bases and J gave up 0 bases, with 16 bases separating them. As DNA, the CDR3 is TGTGCCAGCAGCCTACAGCAGGCACAAATGAACACTGAAGCTTTCTTT. Translation: CASSLQQAQMNTEAFF. Using reference TRBV11-3 and TRBJ1-1 for the parts outside the CDR3, the full variable domain is EAGVVQSPRYKIIEKKQPVAFWCNPISGHNTLYWYLQNLGQGPELLIRYENEEAVDDSQLPKDRFSAERLKGVDSTLKIQPAELGDSAVYLCASSLQQAQMNTEAFFGQGTRLTVV.